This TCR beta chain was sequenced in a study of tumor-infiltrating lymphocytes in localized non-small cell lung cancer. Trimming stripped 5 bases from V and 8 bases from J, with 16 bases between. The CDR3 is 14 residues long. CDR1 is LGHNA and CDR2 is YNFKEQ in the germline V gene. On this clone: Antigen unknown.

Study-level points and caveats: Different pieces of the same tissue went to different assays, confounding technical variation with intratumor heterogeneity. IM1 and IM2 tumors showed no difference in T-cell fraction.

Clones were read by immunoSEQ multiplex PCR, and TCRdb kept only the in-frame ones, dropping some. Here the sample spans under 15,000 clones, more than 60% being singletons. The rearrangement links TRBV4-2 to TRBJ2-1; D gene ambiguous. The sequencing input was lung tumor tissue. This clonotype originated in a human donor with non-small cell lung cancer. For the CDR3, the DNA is TGTGCCAGCAGCGGTCCGGGCAGTTCGGATGAGCAGTTCTTC. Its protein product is CASSGPGSSDEQFF.